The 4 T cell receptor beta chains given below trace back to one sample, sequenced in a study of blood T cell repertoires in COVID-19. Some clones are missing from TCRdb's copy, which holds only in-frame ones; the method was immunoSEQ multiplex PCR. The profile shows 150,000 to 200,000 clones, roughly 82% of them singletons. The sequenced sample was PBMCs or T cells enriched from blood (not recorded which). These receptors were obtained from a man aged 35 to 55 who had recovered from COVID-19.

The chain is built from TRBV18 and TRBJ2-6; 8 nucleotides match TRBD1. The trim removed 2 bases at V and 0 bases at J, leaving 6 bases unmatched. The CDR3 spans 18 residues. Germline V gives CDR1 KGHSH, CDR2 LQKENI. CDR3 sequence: CASSPGQGPRSGANVLTF. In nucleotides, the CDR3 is TGTGCCAGCTCACCAGGACAGGGCCCTCGCTCTGGGGCCAACGTCCTGACTTTC.

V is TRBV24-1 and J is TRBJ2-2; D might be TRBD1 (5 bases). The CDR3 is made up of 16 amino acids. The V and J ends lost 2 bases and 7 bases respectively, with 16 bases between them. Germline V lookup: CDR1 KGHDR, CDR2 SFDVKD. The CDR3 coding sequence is TGTGCCACCAGTGATTCGATGGTCAGGGCGGACGGGGAGCTGTTTTTT. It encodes CATSDSMVRADGELFF.

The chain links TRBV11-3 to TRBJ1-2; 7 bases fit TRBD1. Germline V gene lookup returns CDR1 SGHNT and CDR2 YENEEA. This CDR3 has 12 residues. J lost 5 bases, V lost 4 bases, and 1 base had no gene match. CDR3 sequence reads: CASSSQGYGYTF. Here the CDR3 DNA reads TGTGCCAGCAGCTCACAGGGGTATGGCTACACCTTC.

The DNA of the CDR3 is TGCGCCAGCAGCGCGGTGGGGGGGCAGGGCTTGTCACCCCTCCACTTT. Translating it yields CASSAVGGQGLSPLHF. The gene calls are TRBV5-1 and TRBJ1-6, with TRBD1 as a possible D gene (6 bases). The CDR3 is 16 residues long. Germline values: CDR1 SGHRS, CDR2 YFSETQ. V lost 4 bases, J lost 10 bases, and 21 bases lay in between.